These T cell receptor beta chains were read from a single sample in a study of cytomegalovirus exposure and HLA in healthy donors. Using immunoSEQ multiplex PCR, the repertoire was profiled, and TCRdb retains in-frame clones only, with some absent. The data show 160,000 or so clones, more than 65% seen once. Sequences were obtained from PBMCs. These receptors originate from a man aged 50-59 years in good health and CMV-seropositive. Both conserved end residues are part of each CDR3. D genes are given only for firm matches. Only some rows state a clone size, as once, few, many or a class for expanded clones.

j_call v_call clone_size d_call cdr3_nt cdr3_aa
TRBJ2-7 TRBV6-6 - - TGTGCCAGCAGCTCAGATTACGAGCAGTACTTC CASSSDYEQYF
TRBJ2-3 TRBV11-1 - - TGTGCCAGCAGCCCCTGGAGGGAGCTCGAAGGCGGGGTCGCAGATACGCAGTATTTT CASSPWRELEGGVADTQYF
TRBJ2-5 TRBV9 - TRBD1 TGTGCCAGCAGCGATGGGACAGGGTATGGAGAGACCCAGTACTTC CASSDGTGYGETQYF
TRBJ1-5 TRBV6-5 - - TGTGCCAGCTTTGGGGGGTTAGGTCAGCCCCAGCATTTT CASFGGLGQPQHF
TRBJ2-2 TRBV11-2 - TRBD1 TGTGCCAGCAGCCAAGGACAGGGGGGCACCGGGGAGCTGTTTTTT CASSQGQGGTGELFF
TRBJ1-2 TRBV2 - TRBD1 TGTGCCAGCAGCCCTCTAACAGGGGTCGGCTACACCTTC CASSPLTGVGYTF
TRBJ2-3 TRBV5-1 - - TGCGCCAGCAGCTTGGAGGTTAGCCCTTACACAGATACGCAGTATTTT CASSLEVSPYTDTQYF
TRBJ2-4 TRBV19 - - TGTGCCAGTAGTATATCCGGGACCAAAAACATTCAGTACTTC CASSISGTKNIQYF
TRBJ1-1 TRBV6-5 - - TGTGCCAGCAGCCCCGGAGGGGTGAGCGCTGAAGCTTTCTTT CASSPGGVSAEAFF
TRBJ2-1 TRBV5-1 - TRBD2 TGCGCCAGCAGCTCCCTAGCGGGAGGGGTGTACAATGAGCAGTTCTTC CASSSLAGGVYNEQFF
TRBJ1-1 TRBV30 - TRBD1 TGTGCCACGGGGAGGACAGGGGGCGCGTCCACTGAAGCTTTCTTT CATGRTGGASTEAFF
TRBJ1-5 TRBV2 - - TGTGCCAGCAGTCTTGGACAGAGTTATAGCAATCAGCCCCAGCATTTT CASSLGQSYSNQPQHF
TRBJ2-3 TRBV5-1 - - TGCGCCAGCAGCTTGGAGCTGGGAGGAACAGATACGCAGTATTTT CASSLELGGTDTQYF
TRBJ2-3 TRBV10-3 - - TGTGCCATCAGTGATGGACAGATTAGCACAGATACGCAGTATTTT CAISDGQISTDTQYF
TRBJ1-2 TRBV5-1 - - TGCGCCAGCAGCCCGGACCCCCGGACTTATGGCTACACCTTC CASSPDPRTYGYTF
TRBJ1-2 TRBV4-1 - - TGCGCCAGCAGCGAACAGACAGGCCGTATCATATATGGCTACACCTTC CASSEQTGRIIYGYTF
TRBJ2-3 TRBV6-1 - - TGTGCCAGCAGTCCCCTCACTGTAACAGATACGCAGTATTTT CASSPLTVTDTQYF
TRBJ2-3 TRBV27 - TRBD1 TGTGCCAGCAGTTTGCGTGACAGGGTAGGCACAGATACGCAGTATTTT CASSLRDRVGTDTQYF
TRBJ1-1 TRBV29-1 - - TGCAGCGTTGAGAGGGATCTGTACACTGAAGCTTTCTTT CSVERDLYTEAFF
TRBJ1-4 TRBV4-1 - - TGCGCCAGCAGCCAAGACAGAATTAATGAAAAACTGTTTTTT CASSQDRINEKLFF
TRBJ1-4 TRBV19 few - TGTGCCAGTAGTGAGTTTAGGGGATTGGGTGAAAAACTGTTTTTT CASSEFRGLGEKLFF